A selection of T cell receptor beta chains follows, all from one sample in a study of cytomegalovirus exposure and HLA in healthy donors. Assay used: immunoSEQ multiplex PCR; TCRdb lists only in-frame clones, some missing. The repertoire consists of some 150,000 clones, with about 70% occurring once and the leading ten covering approximately 3%. Sequencing used PBMCs. The origin of the receptors is a man between 18 and 29 years old in good health and CMV-seronegative. Each CDR3 is given with its conserved first and last residue. The D gene is left open where the match is weak. Rows may omit the clone size; those that give it use once, few, many or a size class.

clone size: .
J gene: TRBJ1-6
D gene: .
V gene: TRBV5-3
CDR3 protein: CARSPTRGNSPLHF
CDR3 DNA: TGTGCCAGAAGCCCCACCAGGGGTAATTCACCCCTCCACTTT

clone size: .
J gene: TRBJ1-2
D gene: TRBD1
V gene: TRBV7-9
CDR3 protein: CASSLGTGSNYGYTF
CDR3 DNA: TGTGCCAGCAGCTTAGGGACAGGGAGTAACTATGGCTACACCTTC

clone size: .
J gene: TRBJ1-2
D gene: .
V gene: TRBV4-2
CDR3 protein: CASSQDPHTPITF
CDR3 DNA: TGTGCCAGCAGCCAAGATCCTCACACCCCGATCACCTTC

clone size: few
J gene: TRBJ2-2
D gene: TRBD1
V gene: TRBV6-5
CDR3 protein: CASSRQGRMTGELFF
CDR3 DNA: TGTGCCAGCAGTAGACAGGGAAGAATGACCGGGGAGCTGTTTTTT

clone size: .
J gene: TRBJ2-7
D gene: .
V gene: TRBV6-5
CDR3 protein: CASSYSTRGYEQYF
CDR3 DNA: TGTGCCAGCAGTTACTCGACCAGGGGTTACGAGCAGTACTTC

clone size: .
J gene: TRBJ2-3
D gene: TRBD2
V gene: TRBV7-2
CDR3 protein: CASSFLAGRSTDTQYF
CDR3 DNA: TGTGCCAGCAGCTTCCTAGCGGGGAGAAGCACAGATACGCAGTATTTT

clone size: once
J gene: TRBJ1-2
D gene: .
V gene: TRBV21-1
CDR3 protein: CASSKLVTNYGYTF
CDR3 DNA: TGTGCCAGCAGCAAATTAGTAACTAACTATGGCTACACCTTC

clone size: .
J gene: TRBJ2-1
D gene: .
V gene: TRBV29-1
CDR3 protein: CSVVDNEQFF
CDR3 DNA: TGCAGCGTTGTAGACAATGAGCAGTTCTTC

clone size: few
J gene: TRBJ2-7
D gene: .
V gene: TRBV7-9
CDR3 protein: CASSPDKYEQYF
CDR3 DNA: TGTGCCAGCAGCCCGGACAAGTACGAGCAGTACTTC

clone size: once
J gene: TRBJ2-7
D gene: .
V gene: TRBV5-6
CDR3 protein: CASSLRVYEQYF
CDR3 DNA: TGTGCCAGCAGCCTTAGAGTGTACGAGCAGTACTTC

clone size: .
J gene: TRBJ2-1
D gene: TRBD2
V gene: TRBV5-1
CDR3 protein: CASSSNGGAWVEQFF
CDR3 DNA: TGCGCCAGCAGCTCAAACGGGGGGGCCTGGGTGGAGCAGTTCTTC

clone size: .
J gene: TRBJ2-1
D gene: .
V gene: TRBV2
CDR3 protein: CASRPPLNYNEQFF
CDR3 DNA: TGTGCCAGCAGACCACCTCTAAATTACAATGAGCAGTTCTTC

clone size: .
J gene: TRBJ1-2
D gene: .
V gene: TRBV27
CDR3 protein: CATLRGPAQGGYGYTF
CDR3 DNA: TGTGCCACCCTCCGAGGTCCGGCTCAAGGCGGCTATGGCTACACCTTC

clone size: .
J gene: TRBJ2-4
D gene: .
V gene: TRBV27
CDR3 protein: CASSSLTGGAKNIQYF
CDR3 DNA: TGTGCCAGCAGTTCCCTGACAGGAGGAGCCAAAAACATTCAGTACTTC

clone size: .
J gene: TRBJ2-7
D gene: TRBD1
V gene: TRBV2
CDR3 protein: CASSVARDRGSYEQYF
CDR3 DNA: TGTGCCAGCAGTGTTGCCCGGGACAGGGGGTCCTACGAGCAGTACTTC

clone size: .
J gene: TRBJ2-4
D gene: TRBD2
V gene: TRBV5-1
CDR3 protein: CASSLSLAGGPNIQYF
CDR3 DNA: TGCGCCAGCAGCTTGTCCCTAGCGGGGGGGCCTAACATTCAGTACTTC

clone size: few
J gene: TRBJ2-2
D gene: .
V gene: TRBV19
CDR3 protein: CASSARFRGKNTGELFF
CDR3 DNA: TGTGCCAGTAGTGCCCGTTTCCGGGGGAAGAACACCGGGGAGCTGTTTTTT

clone size: .
J gene: TRBJ1-6
D gene: .
V gene: TRBV19
CDR3 protein: CASSQGRENSPLHF
CDR3 DNA: TGTGCCAGTAGCCAGGGGCGTGAGAATTCACCCCTCCACTTT

clone size: .
J gene: TRBJ2-3
D gene: .
V gene: TRBV28
CDR3 protein: CASSGAGEGTDTQYF
CDR3 DNA: TGTGCCAGCAGTGGGGCAGGGGAAGGCACAGATACGCAGTATTTT

clone size: .
J gene: TRBJ1-1
D gene: .
V gene: TRBV5-1
CDR3 protein: CASSLGAGLMNTEAFF
CDR3 DNA: TGCGCCAGCAGCTTGGGAGCGGGACTCATGAACACTGAAGCTTTCTTT

clone size: few
J gene: TRBJ1-3
D gene: .
V gene: TRBV5-1
CDR3 protein: CASSPPGEANTIYF
CDR3 DNA: TGCGCCAGCAGCCCACCGGGAGAGGCAAACACCATATATTTT

clone size: .
J gene: TRBJ2-3
D gene: .
V gene: TRBV11-2
CDR3 protein: CASSLVGSGLTDTQYF
CDR3 DNA: TGTGCCAGCAGCTTAGTCGGGAGTGGCCTCACAGATACGCAGTATTTT

clone size: .
J gene: TRBJ2-1
D gene: .
V gene: TRBV2
CDR3 protein: CASSEELPREQFF
CDR3 DNA: TGTGCCAGCAGTGAAGAACTCCCTCGGGAGCAGTTCTTC

clone size: .
J gene: TRBJ2-1
D gene: TRBD1
V gene: TRBV4-1
CDR3 protein: CASSQERQGNEQFF
CDR3 DNA: TGCGCCAGCAGCCAAGAGCGACAGGGAAACGAGCAGTTCTTC

clone size: .
J gene: TRBJ1-3
D gene: .
V gene: TRBV2
CDR3 protein: CASSQGKAGNTIYF
CDR3 DNA: TGTGCCAGCAGCCAGGGGAAAGCTGGAAACACCATATATTTT

clone size: .
J gene: TRBJ1-4
D gene: .
V gene: TRBV6-7
CDR3 protein: CASSYVRSEEEKLFF
CDR3 DNA: TGTGCCAGCAGTTACGTCCGGAGTGAAGAGGAAAAACTGTTTTTT

clone size: .
J gene: TRBJ1-5
D gene: TRBD1
V gene: TRBV5-1
CDR3 protein: CASSLTGVRDQPQHF
CDR3 DNA: TGCGCCAGCAGCTTGACAGGGGTCAGGGATCAGCCCCAGCATTTT

clone size: .
J gene: TRBJ2-7
D gene: TRBD1
V gene: TRBV10-3
CDR3 protein: CASSQGKIYEQYF
CDR3 DNA: TGTGCCTCCTCACAGGGGAAGATTTACGAGCAGTACTTC

clone size: .
J gene: TRBJ2-1
D gene: TRBD2
V gene: TRBV7-7
CDR3 protein: CASSLSGGTNNEQFF
CDR3 DNA: TGTGCTAGCAGCTTAAGTGGCGGGACTAACAATGAGCAGTTCTTC

clone size: .
J gene: TRBJ1-6
D gene: .
V gene: TRBV7-2
CDR3 protein: CASSPDNSPLHF
CDR3 DNA: TGTGCCAGCAGCCCAGATAATTCACCCCTCCACTTT

clone size: .
J gene: TRBJ2-5
D gene: .
V gene: TRBV7-2
CDR3 protein: CASSFFGVETQYF
CDR3 DNA: TGTGCCAGCAGCTTTTTCGGGGTCGAGACCCAGTACTTC

clone size: .
J gene: TRBJ2-2
D gene: .
V gene: TRBV19
CDR3 protein: CASSIRQAANTGELFF
CDR3 DNA: TGTGCCAGTAGTATTCGACAGGCTGCGAACACCGGGGAGCTGTTTTTT

clone size: .
J gene: TRBJ2-6
D gene: TRBD1
V gene: TRBV10-3
CDR3 protein: CAISALRTGWAGANVLTF
CDR3 DNA: TGTGCCATCAGTGCTTTAAGGACAGGGTGGGCTGGGGCCAACGTCCTGACTTTC

clone size: .
J gene: TRBJ2-2
D gene: .
V gene: TRBV5-1
CDR3 protein: CASSSMNTGELFF
CDR3 DNA: TGCGCCAGCAGCTCAATGAACACCGGGGAGCTGTTTTTT

clone size: .
J gene: TRBJ2-7
D gene: TRBD2
V gene: TRBV27
CDR3 protein: CASRKFGTSGHLEQYF
CDR3 DNA: TGTGCCAGCAGAAAATTTGGGACTAGCGGACACCTCGAGCAGTACTTC

clone size: .
J gene: TRBJ1-1
D gene: .
V gene: TRBV10-3
CDR3 protein: CAIASQGNTEAFF
CDR3 DNA: TGTGCCATCGCCTCCCAGGGGAACACTGAAGCTTTCTTT

clone size: .
J gene: TRBJ2-3
D gene: .
V gene: TRBV13
CDR3 protein: CASSQGGLRADTQYF
CDR3 DNA: TGTGCCAGCTCCCAGGGGGGACTCCGAGCAGATACGCAGTATTTT

clone size: .
J gene: TRBJ1-1
D gene: .
V gene: TRBV7-3
CDR3 protein: CASSRGGAGVTEAFF
CDR3 DNA: TGTGCCAGCAGCCGCGGAGGGGCCGGGGTCACTGAAGCTTTCTTT

clone size: .
J gene: TRBJ2-5
D gene: TRBD2
V gene: TRBV5-1
CDR3 protein: CASSLERGGQETQYF
CDR3 DNA: TGCGCCAGCAGCTTGGAGCGGGGGGGCCAGGAGACCCAGTACTTC

clone size: .
J gene: TRBJ2-1
D gene: TRBD2
V gene: TRBV7-9
CDR3 protein: CASSFPSVSGGPYNEQFF
CDR3 DNA: TGTGCCAGCAGCTTCCCCAGCGTTAGCGGGGGTCCATACAATGAGCAGTTCTTC

clone size: few
J gene: TRBJ1-1
D gene: .
V gene: TRBV6-6
CDR3 protein: CASSYRSLHQAFF
CDR3 DNA: TGTGCCAGCAGTTACCGGAGCCTACACCAAGCTTTCTTT